This is a list of T cell receptor beta chains from one sample in a study of OX40 agonist ivuxolimab in advanced cancers. The table came from immunoSEQ multiplex PCR; TCRdb's copy has only in-frame clones and leaves some out. The profile covers about 120,000 clones, with 93% appearing a single time and roughly 0.15% taken by the ten largest. The material was CD4+ or CD8+ T cells sorted from blood, obtained in a trial of the OX40 agonist ivuxolimab. These receptors were taken from an adult with an advanced solid tumor such as melanoma, head and neck, liver or kidney cancer. CDR3s include the opening cysteine and the closing phenylalanine or tryptophan. A D gene is named only where the DNA matches it firmly. Where a row states a size, it is once, few, many or the class of an expanded clone; other rows omit it.

CDR3nt: TGTGCCAGCTCACCAAAGGCAGTCAAAAATGAAAAACTGTTTTTT
CDR3aa: CASSPKAVKNEKLFF
j_gene: TRBJ1-4
len: 15
v_gene: TRBV18
d_gene: NA
abundance: NA

CDR3nt: TGTGCCAGCTGGAGGAATACCATGAACACTGAAGCTTTCTTT
CDR3aa: CASWRNTMNTEAFF
j_gene: TRBJ1-1
len: 14
v_gene: TRBV6-1
d_gene: NA
abundance: NA

CDR3nt: TGTGCCAGCAGTTCTCACGGGACTAGAGGTGAGCAGTTCTTC
CDR3aa: CASSSHGTRGEQFF
j_gene: TRBJ2-1
len: 14
v_gene: TRBV27
d_gene: TRBD2
abundance: NA

CDR3nt: TGTGCCACCAGGACAGTATCCTACGAGCAGTACTTC
CDR3aa: CATRTVSYEQYF
j_gene: TRBJ2-7
len: 12
v_gene: TRBV6-5
d_gene: NA
abundance: NA

CDR3nt: TGTGCCAGCAGCCACTCTAGCGGGGCAAACAATGAGCAGTTCTTC
CDR3aa: CASSHSSGANNEQFF
j_gene: TRBJ2-1
len: 15
v_gene: TRBV7-2
d_gene: TRBD2
abundance: NA

CDR3nt: TGTGCCAGTAGTATCGGGGCAGGGGAGATGTTTTTT
CDR3aa: CASSIGAGEMFF
j_gene: TRBJ1-4
len: 12
v_gene: TRBV19
d_gene: NA
abundance: few

CDR3nt: TGTGCCAGCAGTTATAGCCTCAGGGAGAACTATGGCTACACCTTC
CDR3aa: CASSYSLRENYGYTF
j_gene: TRBJ1-2
len: 15
v_gene: TRBV6-6
d_gene: NA
abundance: NA

CDR3nt: TGCGCCAGCAGCGGGACAGGGGCCACAGATACGCAGTATTTT
CDR3aa: CASSGTGATDTQYF
j_gene: TRBJ2-3
len: 14
v_gene: TRBV5-1
d_gene: TRBD1
abundance: NA

CDR3nt: TGTGCCAGCAGCCCCCTCGGGACTAGCGGGGCGCGTCAAGAGACCCAGTACTTC
CDR3aa: CASSPLGTSGARQETQYF
j_gene: TRBJ2-5
len: 18
v_gene: TRBV28
d_gene: TRBD2
abundance: NA

CDR3nt: TGTGCCAGCAGCTTACAGGGGACGAGCAATCAGCCCCAGCATTTT
CDR3aa: CASSLQGTSNQPQHF
j_gene: TRBJ1-5
len: 15
v_gene: TRBV7-9
d_gene: NA
abundance: few

CDR3nt: TGTGCCAGCAGCTCGAAGACAGGGGATACTTCACCCCTCCACTTT
CDR3aa: CASSSKTGDTSPLHF
j_gene: TRBJ1-6
len: 15
v_gene: TRBV5-4
d_gene: TRBD1
abundance: NA

CDR3nt: TGTGCCAGCGCCGGGACAGGGGGCACTGAAGCTTTCTTT
CDR3aa: CASAGTGGTEAFF
j_gene: TRBJ1-1
len: 13
v_gene: TRBV18
d_gene: TRBD1
abundance: NA

CDR3nt: TGCGCCAGCAGCCAACGACCGACAGCAAACTATGGCTACACCTTC
CDR3aa: CASSQRPTANYGYTF
j_gene: TRBJ1-2
len: 15
v_gene: TRBV4-3
d_gene: NA
abundance: once

CDR3nt: TGTGCCAGCAGTTACGCCGGGGCCAACGTCCTGACTTTC
CDR3aa: CASSYAGANVLTF
j_gene: TRBJ2-6
len: 13
v_gene: TRBV6-5
d_gene: NA
abundance: NA

CDR3nt: TGTGCCAGCAGTGAAACCTTGGGCAGGGGTTTATCTGGGGCCAACGTCCTGACTTTC
CDR3aa: CASSETLGRGLSGANVLTF
j_gene: TRBJ2-6
len: 19
v_gene: TRBV6-1
d_gene: NA
abundance: NA

CDR3nt: TGTGCCAGCAGCTTAGGTTGGGGCAGCTCCTACGAGCAGTACTTC
CDR3aa: CASSLGWGSSYEQYF
j_gene: TRBJ2-7
len: 15
v_gene: TRBV7-6
d_gene: NA
abundance: NA

CDR3nt: TGTGCCAGCAGCACCGCCGGGAGTCAGAATCAGCCCCAGCATTTT
CDR3aa: CASSTAGSQNQPQHF
j_gene: TRBJ1-5
len: 15
v_gene: TRBV28
d_gene: NA
abundance: NA

CDR3nt: TGTGCCAGCAGCTCCAGGGAGGGAACCGGGGAGCTGTTTTTT
CDR3aa: CASSSREGTGELFF
j_gene: TRBJ2-2
len: 14
v_gene: TRBV11-2
d_gene: TRBD2
abundance: once

CDR3nt: TGTGCCACCAGCAGACCTCCCGGGCCCCGGGGTAGCACAGATACGCAGTATTTT
CDR3aa: CATSRPPGPRGSTDTQYF
j_gene: TRBJ2-3
len: 18
v_gene: TRBV15
d_gene: NA
abundance: NA

CDR3nt: TGTGCCAGCAGTCACACAGGGATCGAGCAGTACTTC
CDR3aa: CASSHTGIEQYF
j_gene: TRBJ2-7
len: 12
v_gene: TRBV11-2
d_gene: NA
abundance: NA

CDR3nt: TGCGCCAGCAGCCAAGATGAAGGCTTGGGCGAGCAGTACTTC
CDR3aa: CASSQDEGLGEQYF
j_gene: TRBJ2-7
len: 14
v_gene: TRBV4-1
d_gene: NA
abundance: once

CDR3nt: TGTGCCAGCAGCCCCAGCTCTCCCGGGGAGCTGTTTTTT
CDR3aa: CASSPSSPGELFF
j_gene: TRBJ2-2
len: 13
v_gene: TRBV9
d_gene: NA
abundance: NA

CDR3nt: TGTGCCAGCAGCTTCAGGGGCAGTTGGGGAGCCAACACCGGGGAGCTGTTTTTT
CDR3aa: CASSFRGSWGANTGELFF
j_gene: TRBJ2-2
len: 18
v_gene: TRBV5-5
d_gene: NA
abundance: NA

CDR3nt: TGTGCCAGCAGTCGGACAGGGCGGGACACTGAAGCTTTCTTT
CDR3aa: CASSRTGRDTEAFF
j_gene: TRBJ1-1
len: 14
v_gene: TRBV2
d_gene: TRBD1
abundance: NA

CDR3nt: TGCGCCAGCAGCCCTCGACAGGGGGGTTACGAGCAGTACTTC
CDR3aa: CASSPRQGGYEQYF
j_gene: TRBJ2-7
len: 14
v_gene: TRBV4-1
d_gene: TRBD1
abundance: NA

CDR3nt: TGTGCCAGCAGGACCGTCTATCGGCTAGCTAACTACGAGCAGTACTTC
CDR3aa: CASRTVYRLANYEQYF
j_gene: TRBJ2-7
len: 16
v_gene: TRBV5-5
d_gene: NA
abundance: NA

CDR3nt: TGTGCCAGCAGTAAAGCCCTCGGCGGCGGGGGGGCCTGGACCGGGGAGCTGTTTTTT
CDR3aa: CASSKALGGGGAWTGELFF
j_gene: TRBJ2-2
len: 19
v_gene: TRBV27
d_gene: TRBD2
abundance: NA

CDR3nt: TGTGCCAGCTCACCACCGGCAGCATCAGATACGCAGTATTTT
CDR3aa: CASSPPAASDTQYF
j_gene: TRBJ2-3
len: 14
v_gene: TRBV18
d_gene: NA
abundance: NA

CDR3nt: TGTGCCAGCAGCCCCTTGATAGGGGGTAGCTCCTACGAGCAGTACTTC
CDR3aa: CASSPLIGGSSYEQYF
j_gene: TRBJ2-7
len: 16
v_gene: TRBV7-2
d_gene: NA
abundance: NA

CDR3nt: TGCGCCAGCAGCTTAAGAACATCAGCTAACTATGGCTACACCTTC
CDR3aa: CASSLRTSANYGYTF
j_gene: TRBJ1-2
len: 15
v_gene: TRBV5-1
d_gene: NA
abundance: NA

CDR3nt: TGCGCCAGCAGTGAAACACATCAGCCCCAGCATTTT
CDR3aa: CASSETHQPQHF
j_gene: TRBJ1-5
len: 12
v_gene: TRBV10-1
d_gene: NA
abundance: once

CDR3nt: TGTGCCAGCAGCCAAGAGAGCCGGCTGGAATCCTACGAGCAGTACTTC
CDR3aa: CASSQESRLESYEQYF
j_gene: TRBJ2-7
len: 16
v_gene: TRBV11-1
d_gene: NA
abundance: NA

CDR3nt: TGCGCCAGCAGCTTGGCCGTGGACTGGACTGAAGCTTTCTTT
CDR3aa: CASSLAVDWTEAFF
j_gene: TRBJ1-1
len: 14
v_gene: TRBV5-1
d_gene: NA
abundance: NA

CDR3nt: TGTGCCAGCAGCCAAGATTCGGCTAGCGGGAGGGCGTTCGGCTACGAGCAGTACTTC
CDR3aa: CASSQDSASGRAFGYEQYF
j_gene: TRBJ2-7
len: 19
v_gene: TRBV14
d_gene: TRBD2
abundance: NA

CDR3nt: TGTGCCAGCAGCTTAAGTGCTGTTGGCACAGATACGCAGTATTTT
CDR3aa: CASSLSAVGTDTQYF
j_gene: TRBJ2-3
len: 15
v_gene: TRBV7-3
d_gene: NA
abundance: NA

CDR3nt: TGTGCCAGCAGCTTGGGCGGGAGGAACACCGGGGAGCTGTTTTTT
CDR3aa: CASSLGGRNTGELFF
j_gene: TRBJ2-2
len: 15
v_gene: TRBV5-4
d_gene: TRBD2
abundance: NA

CDR3nt: TGTGCCAGCAGCGCGAGTAGCGGGGGGGAGACCCAGTACTTC
CDR3aa: CASSASSGGETQYF
j_gene: TRBJ2-5
len: 14
v_gene: TRBV7-6
d_gene: TRBD2
abundance: NA

CDR3nt: TGTGCCAGCAGTAAAGGCTATGGCTACACCTTC
CDR3aa: CASSKGYGYTF
j_gene: TRBJ1-2
len: 11
v_gene: TRBV28
d_gene: NA
abundance: NA

CDR3nt: TGTGCCAGCAGATCCGGGGACAGCGAACTGTTTTTT
CDR3aa: CASRSGDSELFF
j_gene: TRBJ1-4
len: 12
v_gene: TRBV28
d_gene: TRBD1
abundance: NA